Listed below are T cell receptor beta chains from one sample, sequenced in a study of Ad26.COV2.S vaccination and SARS-CoV-2 variants. Clones were read by immunoSEQ multiplex PCR, and TCRdb kept only the in-frame ones, dropping some. The table includes about 320,000 clones, about 82% detected once. Sequencing was performed on peripheral blood, taken in a trial of Ad26.COV2.S vaccine versus placebo. The origin of the receptors is a person between 18 and 65 years old who received the Ad26.COV2.S COVID-19 vaccine or a placebo. The CDR3 runs from the conserved cysteine through the conserved F or W. D genes are given only for firm matches. Only some rows state a clone size, as once, few, many or a class for expanded clones.

v_call	d_call	clone_size	j_call	cdr3_aa	cdr3_nt
TRBV7-3	.	.	TRBJ2-3	CASSGPSTDTQYF	TGTGCCAGCAGCGGGCCTAGCACAGATACGCAGTATTTT
TRBV2	TRBD2	.	TRBJ2-3	CASTRTGLAGSTSTDTQYF	TGTGCCAGCACTCGAACTGGACTAGCGGGGTCAACTAGCACAGATACGCAGTATTTT
TRBV30	TRBD1	.	TRBJ1-3	CAWRKLGQGSGNTIYF	TGTGCCTGGAGAAAACTCGGACAGGGGTCTGGAAACACCATATATTTT
TRBV19	.	.	TRBJ1-5	CASSIGLEGDSNQPQHF	TGTGCCAGTAGTATAGGCCTAGAAGGGGATAGCAATCAGCCCCAGCATTTT
TRBV23-1	.	.	TRBJ1-4	CASTRRKFRGVEKLFF	TGCGCCAGCACCCGACGGAAGTTCCGAGGGGTTGAAAAACTGTTTTTT
TRBV7-3	.	.	TRBJ2-1	CASSLSGVGSYYNEQFF	TGTGCCAGCAGCTTATCGGGGGTCGGATCTTATTACAATGAGCAGTTCTTC
TRBV6-5	TRBD1	.	TRBJ1-4	CASSRRGTNEKLFF	TGTGCCAGCAGCCGCAGGGGGACTAATGAAAAACTGTTTTTT
TRBV18	TRBD1	.	TRBJ2-2	CASSPLRGLTGELFF	TGTGCCAGCTCACCTCTCAGGGGGCTCACCGGGGAGCTGTTTTTT
TRBV5-8	TRBD2	.	TRBJ2-1	CASSLAGGAYNEQFF	TGTGCCAGCAGCTTGGCTGGGGGGGCCTACAATGAGCAGTTCTTC
TRBV11-2	.	.	TRBJ1-1	CASSLVRETEAFF	TGTGCCAGCAGCTTAGTTCGGGAAACTGAAGCTTTCTTT
TRBV4-2	.	.	TRBJ2-2	CASSQGSVGAYTGELFF	TGTGCCAGCAGCCAAGGTTCGGTTGGAGCATACACCGGGGAGCTGTTTTTT
TRBV15	TRBD1	few	TRBJ1-1	CATSVRQGAVEAFF	TGTGCCACCAGCGTCCGACAGGGGGCTGTTGAAGCTTTCTTT
TRBV3-1/TRBV3-2	.	.	TRBJ1-5	CASSQGIPRSNQPQHF	TGTGCCAGCAGCCAAGGAATCCCACGAAGCAATCAGCCCCAGCATTTT
TRBV18	TRBD2	once	TRBJ2-3	CASSLPSGPSTDTQYF	TGTGCCAGCTCACTTCCTAGCGGGCCTAGCACAGATACGCAGTATTTT
TRBV21-1	.	.	TRBJ1-6	CASTTDREETYNSPLHF	TGTGCCAGCACCACCGACAGGGAGGAAACCTATAATTCACCCCTCCACTTT
TRBV29-1	TRBD1	.	TRBJ1-1	CSAGTGAGVTEAFF	TGCAGCGCCGGGACAGGGGCAGGCGTCACTGAAGCTTTCTTT
TRBV9	TRBD1	.	TRBJ1-2	CASSPRTGGALSGYGYTF	TGTGCCAGCAGCCCGCGGACAGGGGGCGCATTATCCGGCTATGGCTACACCTTC
TRBV5-1	TRBD2	once	TRBJ2-2	CASSLEGTRTTGELFF	TGCGCCAGCAGCTTGGAGGGGACTAGGACCACCGGGGAGCTGTTTTTT
TRBV6-5	.	.	TRBJ1-6	CASSGQVNSPLHF	TGTGCCAGCAGCGGGCAGGTGAATTCACCCCTCCACTTT
TRBV9	TRBD1	.	TRBJ2-1	CASSLLDRGRYNEQFF	TGTGCCAGCAGCCTCCTAGACAGGGGGCGGTACAATGAGCAGTTCTTC
TRBV18	.	.	TRBJ1-1	CASSPVGLEAFF	TGTGCCAGCTCACCGGTGGGACTTGAAGCTTTCTTT
TRBV6-2/TRBV6-3	.	.	TRBJ2-4	CASSYGPSTAKNIQYF	TGTGCCAGCAGTTACGGCCCTTCCACCGCCAAAAACATTCAGTACTTC
TRBV24-1	.	.	TRBJ2-1	CATSDSPPRSYNEQFF	TGTGCCACCAGTGATTCTCCCCCGAGGTCGTACAATGAGCAGTTCTTC
TRBV30	.	once	TRBJ1-6	CARDRTGNSPLHF	TGTGCCCGTGACAGGACGGGTAATTCACCCCTCCACTTT
TRBV9	.	.	TRBJ2-2	CASSVGAPGTGELFF	TGTGCCAGCAGCGTAGGGGCCCCGGGCACCGGGGAGCTGTTTTTT
TRBV5-5	.	.	TRBJ1-2	CASSFNWAGDYGYTF	TGTGCCAGCAGCTTCAACTGGGCTGGGGACTATGGCTACACCTTC
TRBV2	.	.	TRBJ1-4	CASSLRAGLAVNEKLFF	TGTGCCAGCAGTTTAAGGGCAGGGCTGGCGGTTAATGAAAAACTGTTTTTT
TRBV10-3	TRBD2	.	TRBJ2-1	CAIRTSGTNNEQFF	TGTGCCATCAGGACCTCCGGGACTAACAATGAGCAGTTCTTC
TRBV2	.	once	TRBJ2-3	CASSGVQGGLDTQYF	TGTGCCAGCAGTGGCGTGCAGGGGGGTTTAGATACGCAGTATTTT
TRBV6-2/TRBV6-3	.	.	TRBJ2-1	CASSFTGPQGNEQFF	TGTGCCAGCAGTTTCACAGGTCCCCAAGGCAATGAGCAGTTCTTC
TRBV7-2	.	.	TRBJ2-3	CASSSAGDTQYF	TGTGCCAGCAGCTCCGCGGGAGATACGCAGTATTTT
TRBV7-9	TRBD1	.	TRBJ1-3	CASSSGQGAGNTIYF	TGTGCCAGCAGCTCGGGACAGGGGGCTGGAAACACCATATATTTT
TRBV9	.	.	TRBJ1-2	CASSAPPRTTNYGYTF	TGTGCCAGCAGCGCACCCCCCCGTACGACTAACTATGGCTACACCTTC
TRBV7-3	.	few	TRBJ1-1	CASRRQLNTEAFF	TGTGCCAGCAGACGACAGTTGAACACTGAAGCTTTCTTT
TRBV30	TRBD2	.	TRBJ2-1	CAWSISLAGGLRGEQFF	TGTGCCTGGAGTATCTCCCTAGCGGGGGGCCTTAGGGGTGAGCAGTTCTTC